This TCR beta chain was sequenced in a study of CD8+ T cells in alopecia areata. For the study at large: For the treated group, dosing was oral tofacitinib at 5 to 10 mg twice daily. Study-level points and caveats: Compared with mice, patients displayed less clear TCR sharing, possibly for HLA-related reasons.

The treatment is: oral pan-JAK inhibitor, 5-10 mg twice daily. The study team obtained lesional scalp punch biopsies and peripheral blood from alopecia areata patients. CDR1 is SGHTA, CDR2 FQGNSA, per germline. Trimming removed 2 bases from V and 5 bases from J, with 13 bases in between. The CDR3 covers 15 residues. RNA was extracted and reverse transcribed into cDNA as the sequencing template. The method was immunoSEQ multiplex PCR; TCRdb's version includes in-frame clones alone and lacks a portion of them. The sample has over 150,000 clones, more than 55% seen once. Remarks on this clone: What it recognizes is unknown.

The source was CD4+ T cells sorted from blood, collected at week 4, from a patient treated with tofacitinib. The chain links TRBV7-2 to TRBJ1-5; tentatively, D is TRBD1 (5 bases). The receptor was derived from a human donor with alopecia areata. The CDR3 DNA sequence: TGTGCCAGCAGCTTAAGCCGACAGCGCGATCAGCCCCAGCATTTT. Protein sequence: CASSLSRQRDQPQHF.